This is a list of T cell receptor beta chains from one sample in a study of blood T cell repertoires in COVID-19. The table came from immunoSEQ multiplex PCR; TCRdb's copy has only in-frame clones and leaves some out. Of about 68,000 clones listed, about 91% were seen once; the top ten hold about 7.4%. Material for sequencing was peripheral blood. These TCRs come from a man aged 45-65 years with active COVID-19. Both conserved end residues are part of each CDR3. Each record gives: J gene, D gene, clone size, CDR3 length, V gene, CDR3 DNA, CDR3 protein. D genes are given only for firm matches. Size values are once, few and many counts, or a class for expanded clones, and some rows have none.

J: TRBJ1-2
D: TRBD1
size: .
length: 15
V: TRBV18
DNA: TGTGCCAGCTCACCAGGGACAGAGATTAACTATGGCTACACCTTC
CDR3: CASSPGTEINYGYTF

J: TRBJ2-5
D: TRBD2
size: .
length: 15
V: TRBV5-6
DNA: TGTGCCAGCAGCTCGCTTAGCGGGAGGGGAGAGACCCAGTACTTC
CDR3: CASSSLSGRGETQYF

J: TRBJ2-5
D: TRBD1
size: .
length: 13
V: TRBV6-5
DNA: TGTGCCAGCAACCGGGACAGGGGACAGACCCAGTACTTC
CDR3: CASNRDRGQTQYF

J: TRBJ2-3
D: .
size: .
length: 13
V: TRBV6-6
DNA: TGTGCCAGCAGCCGGGACTCCACAGATACGCAGTATTTT
CDR3: CASSRDSTDTQYF

J: TRBJ2-3
D: .
size: .
length: 15
V: TRBV12-5
DNA: TGTGCTAGTGGTCCCCGGACTCTTAGCACAGATACGCAGTATTTT
CDR3: CASGPRTLSTDTQYF

J: TRBJ1-2
D: .
size: .
length: 14
V: TRBV2
DNA: TGTGCCAGCACTCAAAATAGTTTCCTATATGGCTACACCTTC
CDR3: CASTQNSFLYGYTF

J: TRBJ1-2
D: .
size: .
length: 13
V: TRBV4-1
DNA: TGCGCCAGCAGCCAAACAGGGACCTATGGCTACACCTTC
CDR3: CASSQTGTYGYTF

J: TRBJ2-3
D: .
size: .
length: 15
V: TRBV9
DNA: TGTGCCAGCAGCCCTTGGAGCTCGGTAGCAGATACGCAGTATTTT
CDR3: CASSPWSSVADTQYF

J: TRBJ1-1
D: .
size: .
length: 15
V: TRBV9
DNA: TGTGCCAGCAGCACCCGACAGGAGATGAACACTGAAGCTTTCTTT
CDR3: CASSTRQEMNTEAFF

J: TRBJ2-1
D: .
size: .
length: 16
V: TRBV5-4
DNA: TGTGCCAGCAGCTTGGGGGCGGGGAGCTCCTACAATGAGCAGTTCTTC
CDR3: CASSLGAGSSYNEQFF

J: TRBJ2-2
D: TRBD2
size: once
length: 17
V: TRBV9
DNA: TGTGCCAGCAGCGTAGCTGGAGCGGGGGGCTCAGCCGGGGAGCTGTTTTTT
CDR3: CASSVAGAGGSAGELFF

J: TRBJ2-2
D: .
size: .
length: 15
V: TRBV5-1
DNA: TGCGCCAGCAGCCAGTTAACAGCGAACACCGGGGAGCTGTTTTTT
CDR3: CASSQLTANTGELFF

J: TRBJ1-1
D: .
size: .
length: 13
V: TRBV5-5
DNA: TGTGCCAGCAGCTTTTCGGGGGACACTGAAGCTTTCTTT
CDR3: CASSFSGDTEAFF

J: TRBJ1-6
D: TRBD1
size: .
length: 13
V: TRBV5-5
DNA: TGTGCCAGCAGCTTGACAGGGGATTCACCCCTCCACTTT
CDR3: CASSLTGDSPLHF

J: TRBJ2-2
D: .
size: .
length: 11
V: TRBV5-1
DNA: TGCGCCAGCAGTTCGACCGGGGAGCTGTTTTTT
CDR3: CASSSTGELFF

J: TRBJ1-2
D: .
size: .
length: 14
V: TRBV4-2
DNA: TGTGCCAGCAGCCAATCCACCCAGGGTGATGGCTACACCTTC
CDR3: CASSQSTQGDGYTF

J: TRBJ2-7
D: TRBD1
size: .
length: 13
V: TRBV2
DNA: TGTGCCAGTGGGGGACAGGGGGGATACGAGCAGTACTTC
CDR3: CASGGQGGYEQYF

J: TRBJ1-5
D: .
size: .
length: 13
V: TRBV10-1
DNA: TGCGCCAGCAGTGAGACACACAATCAGCCCCAGCATTTT
CDR3: CASSETHNQPQHF

J: TRBJ2-5
D: .
size: .
length: 14
V: TRBV9
DNA: TGTGCCAGCAGCCCCCGGACAGACCAAGAGACCCAGTACTTC
CDR3: CASSPRTDQETQYF

J: TRBJ2-3
D: TRBD1
size: .
length: 16
V: TRBV5-4
DNA: TGTGCCAGCAGCTTGGTTGGACAGGGTAGCACAGATACGCAGTATTTT
CDR3: CASSLVGQGSTDTQYF

J: TRBJ1-5
D: .
size: .
length: 15
V: TRBV7-2
DNA: TGTGCCAGCAGCTTAGGCAGCGGTAGCAATCAGCCCCAGCATTTT
CDR3: CASSLGSGSNQPQHF

J: TRBJ2-1
D: TRBD1
size: .
length: 16
V: TRBV19
DNA: TGTGCCAGTAGTATTTCCGGGACAGGAATTGGAGATGAGCAGTTCTTC
CDR3: CASSISGTGIGDEQFF

J: TRBJ1-6
D: .
size: .
length: 13
V: TRBV5-4
DNA: TGTGCCAGCAGCTTGGAGGGCGGGGTTTCCCTCCACTTT
CDR3: CASSLEGGVSLHF

J: TRBJ1-1
D: TRBD1
size: once
length: 15
V: TRBV15
DNA: TGTGCCACCAGCCCAACGACAGGGAGACGCACTGAAGCTTTCTTT
CDR3: CATSPTTGRRTEAFF

J: TRBJ2-2
D: TRBD2
size: .
length: 16
V: TRBV27
DNA: TGTGCCAGCAGTTTACTGACTAGCGGGGGGCACGGGGAGCTGTTTTTT
CDR3: CASSLLTSGGHGELFF

J: TRBJ1-4
D: .
size: .
length: 15
V: TRBV6-1
DNA: TGTGCCAGCAGTGAATGGGGGGGGCCAGCTGAAAAACTGTTTTTT
CDR3: CASSEWGGPAEKLFF

J: TRBJ1-2
D: .
size: .
length: 11
V: TRBV29-1
DNA: TGCAGCGTTCTAGGGGTCGATGGCTACACCTTC
CDR3: CSVLGVDGYTF

J: TRBJ1-2
D: TRBD1
size: .
length: 14
V: TRBV2
DNA: TGTGCCAGCAGGACCGGGACAGTGAACTATGGCTACACCTTC
CDR3: CASRTGTVNYGYTF

J: TRBJ1-5
D: .
size: .
length: 16
V: TRBV7-8
DNA: TGTGCCAGCAGCTTAGGGGGGGTTCGTAGCAATCAGCCCCAGCATTTT
CDR3: CASSLGGVRSNQPQHF

J: TRBJ1-2
D: .
size: .
length: 13
V: TRBV23-1
DNA: TGCGCCAGCAGCCCGACAGCTAACTATGGCTACACCTTC
CDR3: CASSPTANYGYTF

J: TRBJ2-3
D: .
size: .
length: 14
V: TRBV2
DNA: TGTGCCAGCAGTGAAGGACTAGAAACAGATACGCAGTATTTT
CDR3: CASSEGLETDTQYF

J: TRBJ1-2
D: .
size: .
length: 16
V: TRBV15
DNA: TGTGCCACCAGCAGAGATAAGTGGCAGTCTTTCTATGGCTACACCTTC
CDR3: CATSRDKWQSFYGYTF

J: TRBJ2-7
D: TRBD1
size: .
length: 16
V: TRBV5-1
DNA: TGCGCCAGCAGCTTGGGGGGGACAGCGAATCCCTACGAGCAGTACTTC
CDR3: CASSLGGTANPYEQYF

J: TRBJ2-3
D: TRBD2
size: once
length: 16
V: TRBV7-2
DNA: TGTGCCAGCAGCTTAGCAGAGCGGGGCTACACAGATACGCAGTATTTT
CDR3: CASSLAERGYTDTQYF

J: TRBJ2-7
D: .
size: once
length: 12
V: TRBV5-1
DNA: TGCGCCAGCAGCTCAGGTTTCAACGAGCAGTACTTC
CDR3: CASSSGFNEQYF

J: TRBJ1-1
D: TRBD1
size: once
length: 15
V: TRBV11-2
DNA: TGTGCCAGCAGCTTAGAGCCCGGGACAGGGAATGAAGCTTTCTTT
CDR3: CASSLEPGTGNEAFF

J: TRBJ2-2
D: .
size: .
length: 11
V: TRBV2
DNA: TGTGCCAGCAGGGTAGCGAAGCAGCTGTTTTTT
CDR3: CASRVAKQLFF

J: TRBJ1-1
D: TRBD1
size: .
length: 16
V: TRBV4-1
DNA: TGCGCCAGCAGCCAAGCCCCGGGACAGGTGAACACTGAAGCTTTCTTT
CDR3: CASSQAPGQVNTEAFF

J: TRBJ2-5
D: .
size: .
length: 15
V: TRBV18
DNA: TGTGCCAGCTCACCACCGAACAGGGAGAAAGAGACCCAGTACTTC
CDR3: CASSPPNREKETQYF

J: TRBJ2-3
D: TRBD2
size: .
length: 15
V: TRBV19
DNA: TGTGCCAGTAGTATAGGAGCGGGGGGGCTGGATACGCAGTATTTT
CDR3: CASSIGAGGLDTQYF

J: TRBJ1-1
D: .
size: once
length: 16
V: TRBV28
DNA: TGTGCCAGCAGTTTATCCCTCGGGAGGATCGGAACTGAAGCTTTCTTT
CDR3: CASSLSLGRIGTEAFF

J: TRBJ2-1
D: .
size: .
length: 15
V: TRBV4-1
DNA: TGCGCCAGCAGCCAAATGACCTGGGTACCGGGTGAGCAGTTCTTC
CDR3: CASSQMTWVPGEQFF

J: TRBJ2-7
D: .
size: .
length: 14
V: TRBV7-6
DNA: TGTGCCAGCAGCTTTCAGGGGATCACCTACGAGCAGTACTTC
CDR3: CASSFQGITYEQYF

J: TRBJ2-3
D: TRBD2
size: few
length: 16
V: TRBV6-4
DNA: TGTGCCAGCAGTGACGCGGGGGGAACCAGCACAGATACGCAGTATTTT
CDR3: CASSDAGGTSTDTQYF

J: TRBJ1-1
D: TRBD1
size: few
length: 13
V: TRBV7-8
DNA: TGTGCCAGCAGCCCCGACAGGGACACTGAAGCTTTCTTT
CDR3: CASSPDRDTEAFF

J: TRBJ2-7
D: .
size: .
length: 12
V: TRBV5-5
DNA: TGTGCCAGCAGCTCGGCGGGTTACGAGCAGTACTTC
CDR3: CASSSAGYEQYF

J: TRBJ2-1
D: TRBD1
size: .
length: 15
V: TRBV14
DNA: TGTGCCAGCAGCCAAGGGAGACAGGGGTACAATGAGCAGTTCTTC
CDR3: CASSQGRQGYNEQFF

J: TRBJ2-7
D: TRBD1
size: .
length: 15
V: TRBV7-9
DNA: TGTGCCAGCAGCACTCCGGGACAGGGTACCTACGAGCAGTACTTC
CDR3: CASSTPGQGTYEQYF

J: TRBJ2-1
D: TRBD2
size: .
length: 15
V: TRBV9
DNA: TGTGCCAGCAGCCCACTAGCGGGGGCCTACAATGAGCAGTTCTTC
CDR3: CASSPLAGAYNEQFF

J: TRBJ2-3
D: .
size: .
length: 14
V: TRBV3-1/TRBV3-2
DNA: TGTGCCAGCAGCCCCTTGGCTAGCACAGATACGCAGTATTTT
CDR3: CASSPLASTDTQYF

J: TRBJ1-6
D: .
size: few
length: 15
V: TRBV7-3
DNA: TGTGCCAGCAGCTTAGCTAGTTCTTCGGATTCACCCCTCCACTTT
CDR3: CASSLASSSDSPLHF

J: TRBJ2-5
D: .
size: .
length: 13
V: TRBV5-6
DNA: TGTGCCAGCAGCTTGCAGGGGAAGGTGACCCAGTACTTC
CDR3: CASSLQGKVTQYF